This TCR beta chain was sequenced during a study of cytomegalovirus exposure and HLA in healthy donors. Notes on the study in general: Common viral pathogens were later found to be apparently linked to several of the most significant clusters.

V was pared by 5 bases and J by 8 bases, with 12 bases of the junction left unmatched. The CDR3 runs to 16 residues. Germline lookup yields CDR1 MGHDK and CDR2 SYGVNS. With regard to this clone: No antigen is known for it.

The PCR contained 60 Vbeta and 13 Jbeta primers. Only in-frame clones appear in the TCRdb table, and some are missing; sequencing was by immunoSEQ multiplex PCR. This table holds roughly 150,000 clones, roughly 79% found once. Material for sequencing was PBMCs. The source of this sequence is a man between 18 and 29 years old in good health and CMV-seropositive. The gene calls are TRBV25-1 and TRBJ2-1; TRBD2 agrees at 10 bases. CDR3 amino acids: CASSTPSGSAYYEQFF. For the CDR3, the DNA is TGTGCCAGCAGTACTCCTAGCGGGAGTGCTTACTATGAGCAGTTCTTC.